This is a list of T cell receptor beta chains from one sample in a study of human T cells and chemical hapten exposure. TCRdb redid the calling of the RACE reads with MiXCR, one entry per CDR3 protein. The table shows 85,000 to 90,000 distinct CDR3 sequences, with 9.6% occurring only once. The source material was whole blood, sampled in connection with sensitization to the hapten diphenylcyclopropenone (DPC). The receptors derive from a middle-aged woman with alopecia areata. Some clones in this sample may be carry-over from other donors' samples. Each CDR3 is given with its conserved first and last residue. The D gene is left open where the match is weak.

d_gene | v_gene | len | CDR3aa
. | TRBV7-8 | 15 | CASHNRGGQSTEAFF
. | TRBV28 | 16 | CASRPGGQGYHYGYTF
. | TRBV28 | 16 | CASPEPNLRANYGYTF
. | TRBV20-1 | 15 | CSAPDRDKGLYEQYF
. | TRBV29-1 | 10 | CSGLNTEAFF
. | TRBV28 | 15 | CASSSPSGAGTEAFF
TRBD2 | TRBV7-6 | 16 | CASSLLTGGGAFEQFF
. | TRBV4-1 | 15 | CASSQDGNQGQPQHF
TRBD2 | TRBV7-9 | 20 | CASSYSDTGTSGGSTDTQYF
. | TRBV7-9 | 19 | CASSLVGLTRGGPWNIQYF
TRBD1 | TRBV24-1 | 13 | CATGTGNTGELFF
TRBD1 | TRBV6-2/TRBV6-3 | 16 | CASTSAATGGKDTQYF
. | TRBV6-6 | 13 | CASVKYQPYEQYF
. | TRBV27 | 13 | CASPEFPADTQYF
. | TRBV20-1 | 17 | CSVKQLGRGYSNQPQHF
. | TRBV4-2 | 16 | CASSQFLDGAYNEQFF
TRBD2 | TRBV14 | 15 | CASSQELAGVNEQFF
. | TRBV10-3 | 15 | CAISESGVANEKLFF
. | TRBV7-9 | 14 | CASSLRADTDTQYF
. | TRBV10-2 | 13 | CASSAGPRNIQYF
. | TRBV4-3 | 15 | CASSPGVRVDYGYTF
. | TRBV24-1 | 13 | CATQLRGNQPQHF
. | TRBV6-1 | 13 | CASSPTSLRGYTF
. | TRBV3-1 | 13 | CASSRPDRYGYTF
. | TRBV11-2 | 14 | CASSVGGYQETQYF
. | TRBV6-2/TRBV6-3 | 14 | CASSYEGTNYGYTF
TRBD2 | TRBV6-2/TRBV6-3 | 17 | CASSYSLRGLPNNEQFF